One and the same sample provided the 6 T cell receptor beta chains below, sequenced in a study of OX40 agonist ivuxolimab in advanced cancers. The protocol was immunoSEQ multiplex PCR, while the TCRdb copy is restricted to in-frame clones and leaves out a portion. This table has 80,000 to 100,000 clones, 85% to 95% appearing once. The sample consisted of CD4+ or CD8+ T cells sorted from blood, taken in a trial of the OX40 agonist ivuxolimab. The receptors originated from an adult with an advanced solid tumor such as melanoma, head and neck, liver or kidney cancer.

The chain combines TRBV4-3 with TRBJ2-5, with a possible D match to TRBD2 (5 bases). V lost 5 bases, J lost 6 bases, and 16 bases lay in between. Per the germline V gene, CDR1 is LGHNA and CDR2 is YSLEER. This CDR3 comprises 14 residues. CDR3 residues: CASSSAAGVKTQYF. CDR3 sequence (DNA): TGCGCCAGCAGCAGCGCCGCCGGGGTGAAGACCCAGTACTTC.

This chain uses TRBV5-6 with TRBJ2-2; D not resolved. The V end lost 1 base, the J end lost 0 bases, and 1 base lay between the germline ends. This CDR3 contains 13 residues. The germline CDR1 and CDR2 sequences are SGHDT and YYEEEE. CDR3 residues: CASSLPNTGELFF. The CDR3 region has the DNA TGTGCCAGCAGCTTGCCGAACACCGGGGAGCTGTTTTTT.

CDR3 residues: CASSTSPVAETQYF. The CDR3 DNA reads as TGTGCCAGCAGTACCTCCCCCGTGGCGGAGACCCAGTACTTC. The chain combines TRBV27 with TRBJ2-5; D is unresolved. V was trimmed by 5 bases and J by 5 bases, leaving 15 bases between them. Looked up from germline, CDR1 is MNHEY and CDR2 is SMNVEV (reference sequence). This CDR3 is built from 14 residues.

V and J are TRBV10-1 and TRBJ2-7; maybe TRBD1 (6 bases). Germline V lookup: CDR1 WNHNN, CDR2 SYGVQD (reference sequence). The CDR3 runs 14 residues. Trimming cost V 4 bases and J 4 bases, with 14 bases left between them. CDR3 region: CASSAGAQGYEQYF. CDR3 coding DNA: TGCGCCAGCAGTGCAGGGGCCCAGGGGTACGAGCAGTACTTC.

The rearrangement joins TRBV9 to TRBJ2-3, with TRBD1 identical over 7 bases. CDR1 is SGDLS, CDR2 YYNGEE, per germline. This CDR3 is built from 13 residues. The ends lost 6 bases at V and 0 bases at J; junction bases unmatched: 1. The CDR3 region is CASKDRSTDTQYF. The CDR3, as DNA: TGTGCCAGCAAGGACAGGAGCACAGATACGCAGTATTTT.

The count of this clone is one. The chain recombines TRBV6-6 with TRBJ1-5; no firm D call. Germline assignment: CDR1 MNHNY and CDR2 SVGAGI (reference sequence). V lost 2 bases to trimming and J lost 4 bases, with 6 bases between them. The CDR3 runs to 13 residues. CDR3 amino acids: CASSYEWNQPQHF. The CDR3 nucleotides read TGTGCCAGCAGTTACGAGTGGAATCAGCCCCAGCATTTT.